Below, 30 T cell receptor beta chains from the same sample are listed, as sequenced in a study of tumor-infiltrating lymphocytes in primary liver carcinoma. The blood RNA (from unsorted whole blood) was obtained, and germline DNA was also extracted. Priming with a constant-region primer yielded TCR beta cDNA from about 510 ng total RNA. Slightly modified ARM-PCR with three nested multiplex PCR rounds yielded TCR beta libraries. Primers for the first two PCR rounds were TRBV1-TRBV30 forward primers and a C-beta reverse primer (around 11 cycles per round). Using its own MiXCR run on the multiplex PCR reads, TCRdb lists one record per CDR3 protein. Among almost 200,000 distinct CDR3 sequences, about two thirds were seen once, and the ten largest hold approximately 6.5%. The sequencing sample was made of peripheral blood. The receptor set was obtained from an older woman with primary liver carcinoma and hepatitis B virus infection.

There are many counts of this clonotype. V gene TRBV5-1 combines with J gene TRBJ2-1, with 9 bases lining up with TRBD2. The V and J ends lost 0 bases and 3 bases, in that order; junction bases with no gene match: 7. Germline V gives CDR1 SGHRS, CDR2 YFSETQ. The CDR3 consists of 17 residues. DNA of the CDR3: TGCGCCAGCAGCTTGGCCAATAGCGGGAGAGGCTACAATGAGCAGTTCTTC. Amino acid sequence: CASSLANSGRGYNEQFF.

On this clonotype itself: A much more abundant neighbour one base away suggests this may be a read error. This chain joins TRBV4-2 and TRBJ2-1, with 8 bases matching TRBD2. There are 15 residues in the CDR3. Germline trimming cut 1 base from V and 9 bases from J; bases unmatched to any gene: 8. Germline V gene data show CDR1 as LGHNA and CDR2 as YNFKEQ. CDR3: CASSQVAGIEGEQFF. DNA of the CDR3: TGTGCCAGCAGCCAAGTAGCGGGAATAGAGGGTGAGCAGTTCTTC.

At least ten counts were recorded for this clonotype. CDR3 residues: CASSLAEGQREKLFF. DNA for the CDR3: TGTGCCAGCAGTTTAGCTGAGGGGCAGAGGGAAAAACTGTTTTTT. This chain connects TRBV12-3 or TRBV12-4 to TRBJ1-4; D is perhaps TRBD1 (5 bases). The CDR3 has 15 amino acids. The ends were cut back, 0 bases at V and 8 bases at J, with 13 bases in the middle.

Of note for this clonotype: This may come from a read error, since a much larger clone is one base off. For the CDR3, the DNA is TGTGCCTGGAGTGTTAATCCGGGGGCGAGTGAGCAGTTCTTC. Translating gives CAWSVNPGASEQFF. The chain uses TRBV30 and TRBJ2-1, with D possibly called TRBD1 or TRBD2 (6 bases each). Germline assignment: CDR1 GTSNPN and CDR2 SVGIG (reference sequence). V lost 0 bases and J lost 9, with 15 bases in between. CDR3 length: 14 residues.

This clonotype was counted at least ten times. The gene calls are TRBV29-1 and TRBJ1-4; no clear D. The CDR3 is 11 amino acids. Germline V gene sequence: CDR1 SQVTM, CDR2 ANQGSEA. The V gene lost 6 bases and the J gene lost 8 bases, with 10 bases spanning the gap. The CDR3 DNA follows: TGCAGCGTCGACCACGAGGAAAAACTGTTTTTT. Amino acids: CSVDHEEKLFF.

This clonotype was detected only once. A much larger clonotype is one base distant, so this may be a read error. The chain is built from TRBV2 and TRBJ2-3, with 7 bases matching TRBD1. Germline V gene lookup returns CDR1 SNHLY and CDR2 FYNNEI. V shed 8 bases, J shed 5 bases, and the junction held 7 bases outside the gene matches. The CDR3 sequence is 13 residues long. CDR3 bases: TGTGCCAGCGGCAGACAGGGAATAGATACGCAGTATTTT. It codes for CASGRQGIDTQYF.

The chain employs TRBV11-3 and TRBJ2-1; TRBD2 matches 11 bases. The CDR3 spans 15 residues. Germline lookup yields CDR1 SGHNT and CDR2 YENEEA. Here the CDR3 reads CASRLLAGDYNEQFF. The DNA for the CDR3 is TGTGCGAGTAGGTTACTAGCGGGGGATTACAATGAGCAGTTCTTC. The whole variable domain, filled in from reference TRBV11-3 and TRBJ2-1, reads EAGVVQSPRYKIIEKKQPVAFWCNPISGHNTLYWYLQNLGQGPELLIRYENEEAVDDSQLPKDRFSAERLKGVDSTLKIQPAELGDSAVYLCASRLLAGDYNEQFFGPGTRLTVL.

This clonotype has a count of ten or more. The CDR3, as DNA: TGTGCCAGCAGTTACTTCGGCGCGCCGAACACTGAAGCTTTCTTT. Protein product: CASSYFGAPNTEAFF. This rearrangement joins TRBV6-6 to TRBJ1-1; unclear D gene. The germline gives CDR1 MNHNY, CDR2 SVGAGI (reference sequence). With 1 base removed from V and 1 base from J, the gap between germline ends came to 10 bases. This CDR3 is 15 amino acids long.

The gene calls are TRBV30 and TRBJ2-2; D perhaps matches TRBD1 (5 bases). This CDR3 spans 14 amino acids. With 2 bases removed from V and 6 bases from J, the gap between germline ends came to 13 bases. CDR1 GTSNPN and CDR2 SVGIG come from the germline V gene (reference sequence). CDR3 region: CAWSSGLGSGELFF. The CDR3 DNA follows: TGTGCCTGGAGTTCAGGGCTAGGGTCCGGGGAGCTGTTTTTT.

This clonotype was seen a single time. At one end, the junction sequence differs from germline, possibly due to a read error. V gene TRBV24-1 combines with J gene TRBJ2-5; D gene unclear. The CDR3 has 12 residues. Germline V gives CDR1 KGHDR, CDR2 SFDVKD. DNA of the CDR3: TGTGCCACCAGTGATTTGTTGGAGACCCAATACTTC. Translation: CATSDLLETQYF.

For this clonotype: The junction departs from germline at one end; a sequencing error may be responsible. V is TRBV4-1 and J is TRBJ1-5, with no clear D. Germline V CDR1 and CDR2: MGHRA, YSYEKL. This CDR3 spans 14 amino acids. CDR3 nucleotide sequence: TGCGCCAGCAGCCAAGTCTCGACGGACCAGCCCCAGGATTTT. Translation gives CASSQVSTDQPQDF.

As regards this clonotype: Relative to the germline gene, one junction end is altered; a read error may explain this. CDR3 region: CASSLDGNRNEQSF. Written as DNA, the CDR3 is TGTGCTAGCAGTTTAGATGGGAACCGCAATGAGCAGTCCTTC. The V gene is TRBV11-2, the J gene TRBJ2-1; D remains ambiguous. There are 14 residues in the CDR3. CDR1 is SGHAT and CDR2 is FQNNGV in the germline V gene.

About this clonotype itself: The junction departs from the called germline gene at one end, perhaps through a read error. V is TRBV11-1 and J is TRBJ2-3, with D unresolved. Germline V gives CDR1 SGHAT, CDR2 FQDESV (reference sequence). This CDR3 comprises 14 residues. This CDR3 is CASSLAPTIDTQYF. CDR3 nucleotides: TGTGCTAGCAGCTTAGCACCCACCATAGATACGCAGTATTTT.

This sequence joins TRBV6-1 and TRBJ2-3, with 8 bases identical to TRBD1. V lost 6 bases to trimming and J lost 1 base; unmatched junction nucleotides: 3. This CDR3 has 14 residues. The germline V gene has CDR1 MNHNS and CDR2 SASEGT. The CDR3 nucleotides are TGTGCCAGCAGACCGGGACAGGGCACAGATACGCAGTATTTT. Translating gives CASRPGQGTDTQYF.

This clonotype showed up just a few times. One junction end disagrees with the germline gene, perhaps due to a read error. The chain combines TRBV6-5 with TRBJ1-1; no clear D gene. CDR1 and CDR2 (germline): MNHEY, SVGAGI. The CDR3 is made up of 13 amino acids. DNA of the CDR3: TGTGCCAGTAGTTACGAACCGAACACTGAAGCTCTCTTT. It translates to CASSYEPNTEALF.

About this clonotype: A much larger clone lies a single base off, so this may be a read error. DNA of the CDR3: TGTGCCAGCAAACCCGACCTTAGGACAGGGGAGACCCAGTACTTC. Its protein product is CASKPDLRTGETQYF. V usage is TRBV12-3 or TRBV12-4 and J usage is TRBJ2-5; 8 bases are a match to TRBD1. J gave up 5 bases and V 7 bases, and 12 bases lay outside the gene matches. This CDR3 region has 15 residues.

This clonotype was recorded only once. One end of the junction varies from germline; a read error may be responsible. The gene calls are TRBV11-3 and TRBJ2-7; D tentatively reads TRBD1 or TRBD2 (5 bases each). This CDR3 is 18 amino acids long. Per the germline V gene, CDR1 is SGHNT and CDR2 is YENEEA. The CDR3 sequence: CASGLEREGPVRTYEQYF. DNA for the CDR3: TGTGCCAGCGGCTTAGAAAGAGAGGGACCGGTACGGACTTACGAGCAGTACTTC.

This clonotype was detected ten times or more. The V gene is TRBV4-1, the J gene TRBJ1-1, with TRBD1 matching 7 bases. CDR3 length: 19 amino acids. Germline-derived CDR1 and CDR2 are MGHRA and YSYEKL. Germline trimming cut 7 bases from V and 3 bases from J; bases unmatched to any gene: 23. DNA for the CDR3: TGCGCCAGCACCTCCCTCAGGGGGGTAGGGGCGGTATGGGACACTGAAGCTTTCTTT. Its protein is CASTSLRGVGAVWDTEAFF.

This rearrangement joins TRBV6-6 to TRBJ1-1; 7 bases match TRBD1. From germline, CDR1 is MNHNY and CDR2 SVGAGI (reference sequence). CDR3 size: 12 residues. V shed 7 bases, J shed 11 bases, and the junction held 10 bases outside the gene matches. The CDR3 sequence is CASTVGQVGAFF. For the CDR3, the DNA is TGTGCCAGCACTGTAGGACAGGTAGGCGCTTTCTTT.

With respect to this clonotype: A much larger clonotype is one base distant, so this may be a read error. The rearrangement joins TRBV6-5 to TRBJ2-7; D is unclear. Germline-derived CDR1 and CDR2 are MNHEY and SVGAGI. Trimming removed 1 base at V and 7 bases at J, with 11 bases between. CDR3 size: 13 residues. CDR3 region: CASSYYHGYEQYF. For the CDR3, the DNA is TGTGCCAGCAGTTACTACCACGGGTATGAGCAGTACTTC.

Of note for this clonotype: At one end the junction does not follow the germline gene, possibly because of a read error. V gene TRBV29-1 combines with J gene TRBJ2-2; TRBD2 might be the D (5 bases). The CDR3 is made up of 14 amino acids. Germline values: CDR1 SQVTM, CDR2 ANQGSEA. CDR3 DNA: TGCAGAGTTGCGGCCATGAGGGACACCGGGGAGCTGTTTTTT. Translation gives CRVAAMRDTGELFF.

This clonotype showed up just once. Sequence at one end of the junction differs from germline and may be a read error. The chain uses TRBV25-1 and TRBJ1-6; 9 bases align to TRBD1. The length of the CDR3 is 15 residues. The V gene's germline CDR1 is MGHDK and CDR2 SYGVNS. Here the CDR3 reads CASSARRDRDSPFHF. CDR3 bases: TGTGCCAGCAGTGCACGCCGGGACAGGGATTCACCCTTCCACTTT.

Comments on this clonotype: This CDR3 fails to terminate in the conserved phenylalanine or tryptophan, so it likely reflects a read error. V is TRBV4-1 and J is TRBJ1-5; TRBD1 aligns across 7 bases. Gene TRBJ2-3 matches the end of the DNA better, so the J call may be wrong. CDR3 length: 14 residues. Germline V gene data show CDR1 as MGHRA and CDR2 as YSYEKL. The CDR3: CASSLEQGWQPQYL. The CDR3 coding sequence is TGCGCCAGCAGTCTAGAACAGGGGTGGCAGCCCCAGTATCTT.

With regard to this clonotype: The junction differs from germline at one of its ends, possibly a read error. The chain employs TRBV11-2 and TRBJ2-3, with a weak D call TRBD1 (5 bases). The CDR3 totals 15 residues. Germline V gives CDR1 SGHAT, CDR2 FQNNGV. For the CDR3, the DNA is TGTGCCAGTAACTCCCAGGGCTTTAGCACAGATACGGAGTATTTT. Translation gives CASNSQGFSTDTEYF.

The sample holds many counts of this clonotype. The chain employs TRBV12-3 or TRBV12-4 and TRBJ1-1; D is unresolved. Trimming left V 4 bases short and J 0 bases short, with 15 bases between. The CDR3 totals 16 residues. The CDR3 sequence: CASSSRGPPMNTEAFF. Written as DNA, the CDR3 is TGTGCCAGCAGTTCGCGGGGTCCTCCCATGAACACTGAAGCTTTCTTT.

The chain couples TRBV11-1 to TRBJ2-3, with a possible D match to TRBD1 (5 bases). Germline lookup yields CDR1 SGHAT and CDR2 FQDESV (reference sequence). V was shortened by 5 bases and J by 2 bases, with 17 bases between the two germline ends. This CDR3 is built from 16 residues. CDR3 amino acids: CASSLGVATHTDTQYF. CDR3 DNA sequence: TGTGCCAGCAGCCTAGGGGTGGCGACTCACACAGATACGCAGTATTTT.

Remarks on this clonotype: This may be a read error: a much more frequent sequence differs by one nucleotide. The rearrangement links TRBV4-1 to TRBJ2-7; TRBD2 might be the D (5 bases). Between the trimmed V and J ends, which lost 4 bases and 4 bases, there was a span of 20 bases. Germline assignment: CDR1 MGHRA and CDR2 YSYEKL. This CDR3 contains 16 residues. The CDR3 here is CASSRVPLEGRYEQYF. The CDR3 region has the DNA TGCGCCAGCAGCCGAGTGCCTCTTGAGGGTAGGTACGAGCAGTACTTC.

This clonotype has a count of ten or more. The CDR3 is CASSYSLGRFGSPLHF. CDR3 coding DNA: TGTGCCAGCAGTTACTCTTTGGGAAGGTTCGGCTCACCCCTCCACTTT. This sequence joins TRBV6-5 and TRBJ1-6, with no clear D. Looked up from germline, CDR1 is MNHEY and CDR2 is SVGAGI. V was pared by 0 bases and J by 10 bases, with 16 bases between. The CDR3 sequence is 16 residues long.

Notes on this clonotype: Since a much larger clone is just one base distant, this may be a read error. The gene calls are TRBV7-8 and TRBJ2-7, with unresolved D. The CDR3 sequence is 15 residues long. Germline values: CDR1 SGHVS, CDR2 FQNEAQ. CDR3 sequence (DNA): TGTGTCAGCAGCTCCCGGACGGCCAATCCGTACGAGCAGTACTTC. This translates into CVSSSRTANPYEQYF.

The chain carries TRBV5-1 and TRBJ2-3; no reliable D call. The V gene's germline CDR1 is SGHRS and CDR2 YFSETQ. The CDR3 runs 14 residues. V lost 5 bases, J lost 5 bases, and 15 bases lay in between. CDR3 region: CASSGVTHRDTQYF. The CDR3, as DNA: TGCGCCAGCAGTGGGGTAACCCACCGAGATACGCAGTATTTT.